The entry below describes one TCR beta chain. The V gene end was trimmed by 0 bases and the J gene end by 1 base; junction bases not matched to a gene: 5. Germline CDR1 MRHNA, CDR2 SNTAGT. There are 17 residues in the CDR3. These data originate in a study of control samples from healthy donors and cancer patients. Sequenced by immunoSEQ multiplex PCR; TCRdb stores in-frame clones only, minus some. The profile shows 100,000 to 150,000 clones, approximately 92% of them singletons. V and J are TRBV6-4 and TRBJ2-1, with 8 bases lining up with TRBD2. The TCR was taken from an elderly man with head and neck cancer. What was sequenced was PBMCs. CDR3 amino acids: CASSDSMLAGSYNEQFF. The CDR3 DNA is TGTGCCAGCAGTGACTCAATGTTAGCGGGGTCCTACAATGAGCAGTTCTTC.